Presented here are 26 T cell receptor beta chains from one specimen sequenced in a study of glioma-infiltrating T cells. TCR alpha and beta CDR3 regions were amplified from RNA using iRepertoire nested multiplex PCR. TCRdb independently ran MiXCR on the multiplex PCR reads; one entry per CDR3 protein. The sample records more than 300,000 distinct CDR3 sequences, more than 35% being singletons. Sequenced input: glioma tissue, nonneoplastic brain tissue, or PBMCs (not recorded which). All receptors come from a human donor with low-grade glioma or glioblastoma, undergoing nonglioma brain surgery, or in good health (not recorded which).

This chain links TRBV24-1 with TRBJ2-2; 8 bases match TRBD2. The ends lost 4 bases at V and 5 bases at J; junction bases unmatched: 8. The CDR3 contains 16 residues. Germline lookup yields CDR1 KGHDR and CDR2 SFDVKD. Here the CDR3 DNA reads TGTGCCACCAGTGAGAGCGGGAGAGGGAGGACCGGGGAGCTGTTTTTT. The encoded protein is CATSESGRGRTGELFF.

Comments on this clonotype: Sequence at one end of the junction differs from germline and may be a read error. The chain is built from TRBV7-6 and TRBJ2-7; 7 bases agree with TRBD2. The CDR3 extends over 17 amino acids. In germline, CDR1 is SGHVS, CDR2 FNYEAQ. The CDR3: CASSSTVLSGPIYERYF. CDR3 DNA sequence: TGTGCCAGCAGCTCTACGGTCCTTAGCGGGCCTATCTACGAGCGGTACTTC.

Many counts were recorded for this clonotype. The V gene is TRBV27, the J gene TRBJ2-3; D gene uncertain. This CDR3 spans 13 amino acids. The germline V gene has CDR1 MNHEY and CDR2 SMNVEV (reference sequence). Trimming pared 3 bases from V and 6 bases from J, leaving 10 bases between. The chain's CDR3 is CASSFLLGDTQYF. CDR3 bases: TGTGCCAGCAGTTTTTTGTTGGGGGATACGCAGTATTTT.

This clonotype was seen many times. This chain connects TRBV20-1 to TRBJ2-1; D not certain. Trimming removed 7 bases from V and 3 bases from J, with 13 bases in between. CDR3 length: 13 amino acids. The V gene's germline CDR1 is DFQATT and CDR2 SNEGSKA (reference sequence). The CDR3 sequence is CSGLPLGYNEQFF. As DNA, the CDR3 is TGCAGTGGTCTCCCGCTCGGCTACAATGAGCAGTTCTTC.

The J gene is TRBJ1-2, the V gene TRBV5-6, with 8 positions matching TRBD1. The germline gives CDR1 SGHDT, CDR2 YYEEEE. This CDR3 has 16 residues. After removal of 5 bases from V and 2 bases from J, the junction contained 11 bases not matched to a gene. In DNA, the CDR3 is TGTGCCAGCAGTTTAGGCCCGACAGGGGACAACTATGGCTACACCTTC. It codes for CASSLGPTGDNYGYTF.

This chain joins TRBV20-1 and TRBJ1-5; no definite D call. V was cut by 5 bases and J by 0 bases, with 8 bases left in between. The CDR3 consists of 13 residues. The germline gives CDR1 DFQATT, CDR2 SNEGSKA (reference sequence). The CDR3 reads CSALTPSNQPQHF. The DNA of the CDR3 is TGCAGTGCTCTTACCCCTAGCAATCAGCCCCAGCATTTT.

The rearrangement uses TRBV6-1 and TRBJ2-5, with D perhaps matching TRBD1 or TRBD2 (5 bases each). Trimming stripped 2 bases from V and 1 base from J, with 17 bases between. The germline V gene has CDR1 MNHNS and CDR2 SASEGT. The CDR3 sequence is 17 residues long. The DNA of the CDR3 is TGTGCCAGCAGTGAAAAGGAGGACACTTTGGGCCAAGAGACCCAGTACTTC. Its translation is CASSEKEDTLGQETQYF.

This clonotype has a single count. A much larger clone sits a single nucleotide away, making a read error possible. The DNA is left out, because the CDR3 cannot be placed on it with certainty; the CDR3 is given as TCRdb lists it. This chain connects TRBV20-1 to TRBJ1-2. 13 amino acids form the CDR3, both terminal residues included. Germline assignment: CDR1 DFQATT and CDR2 SNEGSKA (reference sequence). CDR3 sequence reads: CSETRSGNYGCTF.

This clonotype came up a few times. The genes are TRBV4-1 and TRBJ2-1; 11 bases map to TRBD2. Germline lookup yields CDR1 MGHRA and CDR2 YSYEKL. J lost 8 bases, V lost 5 bases, and 8 bases had no gene match. The CDR3 runs to 15 residues. The CDR3 reads CASSGGLADLHEQFF. CDR3 sequence (DNA): TGCGCCAGCAGCGGGGGACTAGCGGACCTCCATGAGCAGTTCTTC.

This chain uses TRBV2 with TRBJ2-1; the D gene is possibly TRBD2 (5 bases). Germline lookup yields CDR1 SNHLY and CDR2 FYNNEI. V lost 3 bases, J lost 1 base, and 10 bases lay in between. The CDR3 covers 15 residues. The CDR3: CASSDFGRSYNEQFF. CDR3 nucleotide sequence: TGTGCCAGCAGTGATTTTGGGAGATCCTACAATGAGCAGTTCTTC. Full variable domain (missing parts from reference TRBV2 and TRBJ2-1): EPEVTQTPSHQVTQMGQEVILRCVPISNHLYFYWYRQILGQKVEFLVSFYNNEISEKSEIFDDQFSVERPDGSNFTLKIRSTKLEDSAMYFCASSDFGRSYNEQFFGPGTRLTVL.

The chain has TRBV5-4 and TRBJ2-3; the D gene is possibly TRBD2 (5 bases). CDR3 size: 15 residues. The germline V gene encodes CDR1 SGHNT and CDR2 YYREEE (reference sequence). Trimming left V 0 bases short and J 2 bases short, with 10 bases between. Here the CDR3 DNA reads TGTGCCAGCAGCTTGGGAGGCGGGTTCACAGATACGCAGTATTTT. This translates into CASSLGGGFTDTQYF. The full variable domain, in which reference TRBV5-4 and TRBJ2-3 provide the parts outside the CDR3, is ETGVTQSPTHLIKTRGQQVTLRCSSQSGHNTVSWYQQALGQGPQFIFQYYREEENGRGNFPPRFSGLQFPNYSSELNVNALELDDSALYLCASSLGGGFTDTQYFGPGTRLTVL.

The rearrangement links TRBV5-1 to TRBJ2-3, with 12 bases aligning to TRBD2. Germline CDR1 reads SGHRS; CDR2 reads YFSETQ. This CDR3 has 16 residues. The ends lost 4 bases at V and 4 bases at J; junction bases unmatched: 7. The CDR3: CASSPPTSGSSDTQYF. The DNA for the CDR3 is TGCGCCAGCAGCCCACCGACTAGCGGGAGTTCAGATACGCAGTATTTT. The variable domain in full, with the rest retrieved from reference TRBV5-1 and TRBJ2-3, is KAGVTQTPRYLIKTRGQQVTLSCSPISGHRSVSWYQQTPGQGLQFLFEYFSETQRNKGNFPGRFSGRQFSNSRSEMNVSTLELGDSALYLCASSPPTSGSSDTQYFGPGTRLTVL.

The chain carries TRBV12-3 or TRBV12-4 and TRBJ1-2, with TRBD1 identical over 7 bases. There are 14 residues in the CDR3. Germline trimming cut 5 bases from V and 2 bases from J; bases unmatched to any gene: 5. This chain's CDR3 is CASSLGQVNYGYTF. Written as DNA, the CDR3 is TGTGCCAGCAGTCTCGGACAGGTCAACTATGGCTACACCTTC.

The rearrangement joins TRBV4-2 to TRBJ1-5; D remains ambiguous. From germline, CDR1 is LGHNA and CDR2 YNFKEQ. The CDR3 covers 14 residues. V shed 1 base and J shed 4 bases, with 8 bases lying between them. The CDR3 loop reads CASSQGTRNQPQHF. CDR3 nucleotide sequence: TGTGCCAGCAGCCAAGGAACAAGAAATCAGCCCCAGCATTTT.

This clonotype was detected once. This chain uses TRBV20-1 with TRBJ1-1, with D perhaps TRBD1 (5 bases). The CDR3 contains 14 residues. Germline CDR1 is DFQATT and CDR2 is SNEGSKA (reference sequence). Trimming removed 5 bases from V and 1 base from J, with 14 bases in between. CDR3: CSAAAVGGNTEAFF. CDR3 coding DNA: TGCAGTGCTGCCGCAGTGGGGGGGAACACTGAAGCTTTCTTT.

There are many counts of this clonotype. This chain links TRBV27 with TRBJ2-5; perhaps D is TRBD1 or TRBD2 (5 bases each). Germline V CDR1 and CDR2: MNHEY, SMNVEV (reference sequence). Trimming removed 5 bases at V and 5 bases at J, with 21 bases between. The CDR3 has 16 residues. CDR3 amino acids: CASSPRALLAGETQYF. CDR3 coding DNA: TGTGCCAGCAGTCCTAGGGCCCTGCTAGCAGGGGAGACCCAGTACTTC.

This chain uses TRBV7-6 with TRBJ1-3; D call uncertain. The V end lost 5 bases, the J end lost 2 bases, and 10 bases lay between the germline ends. The CDR3 runs to 14 residues. CDR1 is SGHVS, CDR2 FNYEAQ, per germline. Here the CDR3 DNA reads TGTGCCAGCAGCCGTCGAGTTACTGGAAACACCATATATTTT. Encoded protein: CASSRRVTGNTIYF.

CDR3 amino acids: CASTPALPGADGYTF. As DNA, the CDR3 is TGTGCCAGCACACCTGCACTCCCAGGGGCGGATGGCTACACCTTC. This chain uses TRBV28 with TRBJ1-2, with TRBD1 as a possible D gene (6 bases). Between the trimmed V and J ends, which lost 7 bases and 6 bases, there was a span of 21 bases. The CDR3 totals 15 residues. Germline V gives CDR1 MDHEN, CDR2 SYDVKM.

The V and J genes are TRBV20-1 and TRBJ2-3; D possibly corresponds to TRBD1 (6 bases). The germline CDR1 and CDR2 sequences are DFQATT and SNEGSKA (reference sequence). The CDR3 has 15 residues. V shed 6 bases and J shed 1 base, with 17 bases lying between them. In DNA, the CDR3 is TGCAGTGCCTGGTGGGGCAGGGGAGGCACAGATACGCAGTATTTT. It codes for CSAWWGRGGTDTQYF.

In this sample, this clonotype turned up many times. The V and J genes are TRBV6-5 and TRBJ2-5; the D gene is possibly TRBD1 (6 bases). V shed 2 bases and J shed 2 bases, with 15 bases lying between them. The CDR3 has 16 residues. Per the germline V gene, CDR1 is MNHEY and CDR2 is SVGAGI. The CDR3 is CASSYDGRGLQETQYF. The CDR3 coding sequence is TGTGCCAGCAGTTACGACGGCAGGGGCCTGCAAGAGACCCAGTACTTC.

Details on this clonotype: A much larger clone lies one base from this, so it may be a read error. The J gene is TRBJ2-1, the V gene TRBV6-9, with D unresolved. The CDR3 contains 16 residues. The germline gives CDR1 MNHGY, CDR2 SVAAGI. Trimming left V 4 bases short and J 5 bases short, with 18 bases between. The CDR3 DNA is TGTGCCAGCAGTTTAGCCCACCGGGTCCTACACAATGAGCAGTTCTTC. This sequence encodes CASSLAHRVLHNEQFF.

This clonotype was seen at least ten times. The rearrangement links TRBV28 to TRBJ1-2, with TRBD1 identical over 7 bases. CDR1 and CDR2 (germline): MDHEN, SYDVKM. V gave up 5 bases and J gave up 4 bases; unmatched junction bases: 7. The CDR3 runs to 14 residues. The CDR3 DNA reads as TGTGCCAGCAGTCCAAACAGGGGCTCCTATGGCTACACCTTC. This codes for CASSPNRGSYGYTF.

This clonotype was recorded at least ten times. The gene calls are TRBV27 and TRBJ2-1, with 9 positions matching TRBD2. V was pared by 3 bases and J by 7 bases, with 13 bases of the junction left unmatched. The CDR3 consists of 17 residues. Germline CDR1 is MNHEY and CDR2 is SMNVEV (reference sequence). CDR3 DNA: TGTGCCAGCAGTTTGTTAGTCCTAGCGGGATCGGGGAATGAGCAGTTCTTC. It yields the protein CASSLLVLAGSGNEQFF.

In its sample, this clonotype was seen a few times. The J gene is TRBJ2-7, the V gene TRBV28, with 9 bases aligning to TRBD2. The germline V gene has CDR1 MDHEN and CDR2 SYDVKM. The CDR3 runs to 15 residues. J gave up 1 base and V 6 bases, and 7 bases lay outside the gene matches. DNA of the CDR3: TGTGCCAGCAGAACTAATAGCGGGAGTTCCTACGAGCAGTACTTC. Translated, it gives CASRTNSGSSYEQYF.

This clonotype was observed a handful of times. V and J are TRBV28 and TRBJ1-2; 11 bases match TRBD1. The CDR3 loop spans 16 amino acids. Trimming cost V 3 bases and J 4 bases; bases outside gene matches: 7. Germline assignment: CDR1 MDHEN and CDR2 SYDVKM. This CDR3 reads CASSFTRTGGRYGYTF. The CDR3 nucleotides are TGTGCCAGCAGTTTCACCCGGACAGGGGGCCGCTATGGCTACACCTTC.

This clonotype was seen once. Sequence at one end of the junction differs from germline and may be a read error. The chain couples TRBV2 to TRBJ2-1; D is uncertain. This CDR3 region has 13 residues. Germline lookup yields CDR1 SNHLY and CDR2 FYNNEI. The CDR3 loop is CASSQVTWDKQFF. The CDR3 DNA reads TGCGCCAGCAGCCAAGTCACATGGGATAAGCAGTTCTTC.